This is a list of T cell receptor beta chains from one sample in a study of chemoradiotherapy in HPV16-positive cancers. Only in-frame clones appear in the TCRdb table, and some are missing; sequencing was by immunoSEQ multiplex PCR. Found here are 20,000 or so clones, roughly 89% of them singletons; the top ten hold 4.5% to 7%. The source material was blood, sampled from a patient who underwent chemoradiotherapy. These receptors originate from a human donor with HPV-associated anogenital cancer. The CDR3 runs from the conserved cysteine through the conserved F or W. Fields, in order: V gene, CDR3 protein.

>TRBV5-6
CASSLGGISGNTIYF
>TRBV9
CASSVEGLSGVETQYF
>TRBV6-5
CASSYSTRVAGKLFF
>TRBV30
CAWTPPEGWETQYF
>TRBV30
CAWRLAGRRTGELFF
>TRBV11-1
CASSKSSGGPEDTQYF
>TRBV27
CATTFSGTGTSEAFF
>TRBV5-1
CASSLEGGSTEAFF
>TRBV7-9
CASSQGTGVGTEAFF
>TRBV7-9
CASHQGVRANEKLFF
>TRBV5-1
CASTFGGNTEAFF
>TRBV7-9
CASSLSSGSTDTQYF
>TRBV7-8
CASKLVTPLQETQYF
>TRBV2
CAGTGGFDQPQHF
>TRBV30
CAWSATGGQPQHF
>TRBV27
CASSLGQLFSDTQYF
>TRBV11-3
CASSLGVGGTYNEQFF
>TRBV2
CASMADVETQYF
>TRBV2
CASTLIPTGNTEAFF
>TRBV6-1
CASSEAGPPEAFF
>TRBV5-1
CASSQPGLGVSGELFF
>TRBV30
CAWTDGVNYGYTF
>TRBV19
CASSITSGDTQYF
>TRBV19
CATSTDSGANVLTF
>TRBV19
CASSNPGQDVISYGYTF
>TRBV5-1
CASTLGTGGGLDTEAFF
>TRBV5-6
CASSLGGGPGETQYF
>TRBV14
CASSQEGGTFNSPLHF
>TRBV27
CASSFGLYNEQFF
>TRBV7-2
CASSLAGRGSNQPQHF
>TRBV18
CASSGTGGIDTQYF
>TRBV5-6
CASSLGGTNTGELFF
>TRBV19
CASSIGGQGARYLFF
>TRBV29-1
CSALRRNTEAFF
>TRBV30
CAWRAPGLNTEAFF
>TRBV19
CASKDRDSPTGELFF
>TRBV27
CASSLRGGIYGYTF
>TRBV29-1
CSVVGDSTDTQYF
>TRBV27
CASSATGSYNEQFF
>TRBV19
CASSIDRRGASPLHF
>TRBV5-1
CASSSYGDNEQFF
>TRBV7-9
CASSLGSDPKYNEQFF
>TRBV6-1
CASSTQGQGYNEQFF
>TRBV5-1
CASSDGGTGGTNEKLFF
>TRBV18
CASSPRTDTQYF
>TRBV5-1
CASSPEASGSYEQYF